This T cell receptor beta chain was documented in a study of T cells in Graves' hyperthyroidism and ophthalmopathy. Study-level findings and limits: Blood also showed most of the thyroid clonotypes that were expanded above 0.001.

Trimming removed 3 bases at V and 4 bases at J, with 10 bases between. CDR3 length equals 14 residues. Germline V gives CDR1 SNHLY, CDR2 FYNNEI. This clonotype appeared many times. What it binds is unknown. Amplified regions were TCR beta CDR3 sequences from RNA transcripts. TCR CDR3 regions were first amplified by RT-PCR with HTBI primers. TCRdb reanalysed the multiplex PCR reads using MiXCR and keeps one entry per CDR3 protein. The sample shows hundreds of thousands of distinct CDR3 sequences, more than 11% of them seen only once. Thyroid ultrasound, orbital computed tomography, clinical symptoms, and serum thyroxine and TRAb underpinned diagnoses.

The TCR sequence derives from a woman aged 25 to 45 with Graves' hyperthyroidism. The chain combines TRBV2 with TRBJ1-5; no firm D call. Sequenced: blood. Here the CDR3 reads CASSDRARNQPQHF. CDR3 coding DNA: TGTGCCAGCAGTGATAGGGCAAGGAATCAGCCCCAGCATTTT.